This entry concerns a single T cell receptor (beta chain). Its antigen is as yet unknown. Method: immunoSEQ multiplex PCR; TCRdb's copy keeps in-frame clones and lacks some. The table includes about 480,000 clones, roughly 85% detected once. The entry originates in a study of Ad26.COV2.S vaccination and SARS-CoV-2 variants. Study background: Vaccine-arm donor from the placebo-controlled COV1001 Ad26.COV2.S trial. The study gave Ad26.COV2.S intramuscularly, once or twice 56 days apart.

The CDR3 loop spans 17 amino acids. Study-wide results and caveats: Vaccine recipients showed a spike-specific TCR breadth that was higher than in placebo recipients.

Regarding treatment: over 15 received Ad26.COV2.S at low or high dose, single or two shots; about 5 received placebo; per-sample allocation not given. Sampling was performed 63 days after the first vaccine or placebo injection. The sample came from a Boston adult aged 18-55 years. V and J are TRBV21-1 and TRBJ1-4. TRBV21-1 is tagged as a pseudogene. This sequence originates from a person between 18 and 59 years old who received the Ad26.COV2.S COVID-19 vaccine or a placebo. The material was peripheral blood, obtained in a trial of Ad26.COV2.S vaccine versus placebo. CDR3 amino acids: CASSIALFQGGYEKLFF. CDR3 DNA: TGTGCCAGCAGCATAGCGTTATTTCAAGGGGGGTATGAAAAACTGTTTTTT.